This T cell receptor (beta chain) was recorded in a study of blood T cell repertoires in COVID-19. Profiled with immunoSEQ multiplex PCR; TCRdb holds only in-frame clones, not every one. The sample has about 210,000 clones; less than 85% are singletons. The CDR3 contains 14 residues. The germline gives CDR1 GTSNPN, CDR2 SVGIG (reference sequence). Deletions cut 3 bases from V and 0 bases from J, with 9 bases between. V usage is TRBV30 and J usage is TRBJ1-5; TRBD1 is a possible D gene (5 bases). The receptor was derived from a middle-aged man who had recovered from COVID-19. Sequenced input: PBMCs or T cells enriched from blood (not recorded which). DNA of the CDR3: TGTGCCTGGAGAGGGGCAGCTAGCAATCAGCCCCAGCATTTT. It yields the protein CAWRGAASNQPQHF.